Each of the 32 T cell receptor beta chains below was sequenced from the same sample in a study of long-term antiretroviral therapy in people with HIV. Sequencing used immunoSEQ v3.0 at survey level. Assay used: immunoSEQ multiplex PCR; TCRdb lists only in-frame clones, some missing. Of tens of thousands of clones in the sample, about 91% are singletons; the top ten hold about 7.2%. Here the sequenced sample was unsorted PBMCs, taken 4.4 years after starting antiretroviral therapy. The receptors originated from a woman aged 45-65 years with HIV.

The genes are TRBV5-4 and TRBJ1-2; 11 nucleotides agree with TRBD1. The V segment lost 3 bases and the J segment 6 bases; nucleotides outside the gene matches: 4. Per the germline V gene, CDR1 is SGHNT and CDR2 is YYREEE (reference sequence). This CDR3 has 14 amino acids. The CDR3 coding sequence is TGTGCCAGCAGCTGGGACAGGGGGTTCGATGGCTACACCTTC. Translating it yields CASSWDRGFDGYTF.

The J gene is TRBJ1-1, the V gene TRBV6-5, with 8 bases identical to TRBD1. CDR1 and CDR2 from the germline V gene are MNHEY and SVGAGI. The CDR3 is 12 amino acids. The J segment lost 7 bases and the V segment lost 6 bases, leaving 4 bases of the junction unmatched. CDR3 in DNA: TGTGCCAGCAGATCCGGGACAGGTGAAGCTTTCTTT. Its translation is CASRSGTGEAFF.

The J gene is TRBJ1-2, the V gene TRBV11-2; the match to TRBD1 covers 9 bases. Germline V gene sequence: CDR1 SGHAT, CDR2 FQNNGV. The CDR3 runs 15 residues. V was pared by 4 bases and J by 5 bases, with 8 bases of the junction left unmatched. The CDR3 DNA follows: TGTGCCAGCAGCTGGGACAGGGCCTCTGGGTATGGCTACACCTTC. Its translation is CASSWDRASGYGYTF. The full variable domain, in which reference TRBV11-2 and TRBJ1-2 provide the parts outside the CDR3, is EAGVAQSPRYKIIEKRQSVAFWCNPISGHATLYWYQQILGQGPKLLIQFQNNGVVDDSQLPKDRFSAERLKGVDSTLKIQPAKLEDSAVYLCASSWDRASGYGYTFGSGTRLTVV.

The chain has TRBV5-6 and TRBJ1-3; possibly TRBD1 for D (6 bases). The CDR3 is 19 residues long. Looked up from germline, CDR1 is SGHDT and CDR2 is YYEEEE. Trimming took 1 base from V and 4 from J, leaving 24 bases between them. The CDR3 DNA reads as TGTGCCAGCAGCTTGATATTTACAGGGAAGAGCGGAGCAGGAAACACCATATATTTT. Translation gives CASSLIFTGKSGAGNTIYF.

The table lists this clone with a count of one. This chain joins TRBV7-9 and TRBJ2-2; 7 nucleotides line up with TRBD2. The germline V gene has CDR1 SEHNR and CDR2 FQNEAQ (reference sequence). V shed 6 bases, J shed 7 bases, and the junction held 8 bases outside the gene matches. The CDR3 has 14 amino acids. CDR3 region: CASSPVGGNGELFF. DNA of the CDR3: TGTGCCAGCAGTCCCGTCGGGGGGAACGGGGAGCTGTTTTTT. The full variable domain, in which reference TRBV7-9 and TRBJ2-2 provide the parts outside the CDR3, is DTGVSQNPRHKITKRGQNVTFRCDPISEHNRLYWYRQTLGQGPEFLTYFQNEAQLEKSRLLSDRFSAERPKGSFSTLEIQRTEQGDSAMYLCASSPVGGNGELFFGEGSRLTVL.

The chain has TRBV4-3 and TRBJ2-1, with TRBD1 matching over 7 bases. The CDR3 sequence is 13 residues long. Germline V lookup: CDR1 LGHNA, CDR2 YSLEER. V shed 5 bases, J shed 8 bases, and the junction held 6 bases outside the gene matches. CDR3 bases: TGCGCCAGCAGCACCCGACAGGGCGATGAGCAGTTCTTC. It specifies CASSTRQGDEQFF.

J is TRBJ2-7 and V is TRBV7-2; no clear D. The CDR3 is made up of 16 amino acids. Trimming took off 5 bases at V and 4 bases at J, with 21 bases between the two ends. CDR1 and CDR2 from the germline V gene are SGHTA and FQGNSA. CDR3 in amino acids: CASSPWTPASLYEQYF. The DNA for the CDR3 is TGTGCCAGCAGCCCTTGGACCCCCGCCAGCCTTTACGAGCAGTACTTC.

The chain combines TRBV7-3 with TRBJ1-2; 8 nucleotides line up with TRBD1. The V and J ends lost 5 bases and 7 bases, in that order; junction bases with no gene match: 9. Per germline, CDR1 SGHTA and CDR2 FQGTGA. The CDR3 length is 14 residues. For the CDR3, the DNA is TGTGCCAGCAGCCCCGGACAGGGCCTGGGTGGCTACACCTTC. Translating gives CASSPGQGLGGYTF.

The V call is TRBV2, the J call TRBJ2-7, with TRBD2 identical over 7 bases. This CDR3 has 14 residues. Germline assignment: CDR1 SNHLY and CDR2 FYNNEI. V was clipped by 6 bases and J by 2 bases; unmatched bases: 7. CDR3 region: CASSQGLGTYEQYF. The DNA for the CDR3 is TGTGCCAGCAGCCAAGGACTAGGGACCTACGAGCAGTACTTC.

This chain connects TRBV30 to TRBJ2-1; unclear D gene. V was pared by 0 bases and J by 8 bases, with 11 bases between. Germline assignment: CDR1 GTSNPN and CDR2 SVGIG (reference sequence). The CDR3 covers 13 residues. CDR3 region: CAWSVSVRDEQFF. The CDR3 DNA is TGTGCCTGGAGTGTATCGGTCAGAGATGAGCAGTTCTTC.

This chain uses TRBV7-9 with TRBJ2-7, with TRBD1 identical over 8 bases. V dropped 5 bases and J dropped 3; count of bases not matched to a gene: 9. This CDR3 is 15 amino acids long. The germline gives CDR1 SEHNR, CDR2 FQNEAQ (reference sequence). CDR3 loop: CASSHGVDRVYEQYF. The DNA for the CDR3 is TGTGCCAGCAGCCACGGGGTGGACAGGGTCTACGAGCAGTACTTC.

The chain has TRBV6-1 and TRBJ2-5; D is perhaps TRBD1 (6 bases). Germline V CDR1 and CDR2: MNHNS, SASEGT. V was pared by 9 bases and J by 0 bases, with 14 bases between. The CDR3 is 14 amino acids. CDR3 bases: TGTGCCAGTGCCGGAAGGGGGTACCAAGAGACCCAGTACTTC. Translation: CASAGRGYQETQYF.

The rearrangement uses TRBV5-6 and TRBJ1-1, with TRBD1 as a possible D gene (5 bases). In germline, CDR1 is SGHDT, CDR2 YYEEEE. The CDR3 contains 15 residues. V was shortened by 4 bases and J by 3 bases, with 16 bases between the two germline ends. CDR3 region: CASSVRRTIDTEAFF. The CDR3 DNA follows: TGTGCCAGCAGCGTACGACGGACAATCGACACTGAAGCTTTCTTT.

The J gene is TRBJ2-5, the V gene TRBV12-5; a possible D gene is TRBD1 (6 bases). Trimming removed 6 bases at V and 1 base at J, with 15 bases between. CDR3 size: 15 residues. CDR1 is LGHNT, CDR2 FRNRAP, per germline. This chain's CDR3 is CASGTGQSPQETQYF. CDR3 nucleotide sequence: TGTGCTAGTGGGACTGGACAGTCCCCCCAAGAGACCCAGTACTTC. Variable domain in full (rest from reference TRBV12-5 and TRBJ2-5): DARVTQTPRHKVTEMGQEVTMRCQPILGHNTVFWYRQTMMQGLELLAYFRNRAPLDDSGMPKDRFSAEMPDATLATLKIQPSEPRDSAVYFCASGTGQSPQETQYFGPGTRLLVL.

The V and J genes are TRBV30 and TRBJ2-1; the match to TRBD2 covers 10 bases. Germline assignment: CDR1 GTSNPN and CDR2 SVGIG (reference sequence). This CDR3 spans 13 amino acids. The ends lost 1 base at V and 15 bases at J; junction bases unmatched: 9. The CDR3 loop is CAWSATPRTSGFF. Written as DNA, the CDR3 is TGTGCCTGGAGTGCGACCCCCCGGACTAGCGGGTTCTTC.

The chain combines TRBV7-3 with TRBJ1-1, with 9 bases fitting TRBD1. Trimming took 5 bases from V and 2 from J; bases not matched to a gene: 3. Germline V lookup: CDR1 SGHTA, CDR2 FQGTGA. This CDR3 has 14 residues. DNA of the CDR3: TGTGCCAGCAGCAGAACAGGGGGCAACACTGAAGCTTTCTTT. Protein product: CASSRTGGNTEAFF.

The chain has TRBV18 and TRBJ2-7; 13 bases are shared with TRBD2. The CDR3 length is 16 residues. Losses at the gene ends were 4 bases for V and 5 bases for J; bases not matched to a gene: 8. In germline, CDR1 is KGHSH, CDR2 LQKENI. The CDR3 DNA sequence: TGTGCCAGCTCACGGACTAGCGGGGGCTACCCCCACGAGCAGTACTTC. This sequence encodes CASSRTSGGYPHEQYF.

The genes are TRBV15 and TRBJ2-5, with D uncertain. CDR1 and CDR2 (germline): LNHNV, YYDKDF (reference sequence). Trimming removed 2 bases from V and 0 bases from J, with 7 bases in between. This CDR3 is built from 14 residues. The CDR3 region is CATSRLLYQETQYF. The CDR3 DNA is TGTGCCACCAGCAGACTACTGTACCAAGAGACCCAGTACTTC.

The rearrangement uses TRBV7-3 and TRBJ2-1; a possible D gene is TRBD1 (5 bases). Per the germline V gene, CDR1 is SGHTA and CDR2 is FQGTGA. The CDR3 is 13 residues long. With 2 bases removed from V and 4 bases from J, the gap between germline ends came to 6 bases. CDR3 nucleotides: TGTGCCAGCAGCTTAGACAGTTACAATGAGCAGTTCTTC. Protein sequence: CASSLDSYNEQFF.

This chain connects TRBV5-1 to TRBJ2-1, with TRBD2 matching over 8 bases. V was pared by 3 bases and J by 8 bases, with 7 bases of the junction left unmatched. CDR1 is SGHRS and CDR2 is YFSETQ in the germline V gene. CDR3 length: 14 residues. In DNA, the CDR3 is TGCGCCAGCAGCTCAACGGGGGGGATATATGAGCAGTTCTTC. It encodes CASSSTGGIYEQFF.

This clone has only a few counts. The J gene is TRBJ1-5, the V gene TRBV6-6, with D maybe TRBD1 (5 bases). The CDR3 consists of 13 residues. The germline V gene has CDR1 MNHNY and CDR2 SVGAGI (reference sequence). The V and J ends lost 6 bases and 7 bases respectively, with 13 bases between them. The CDR3 sequence is CASSRDAGQPQHF. In DNA form, the CDR3 reads TGTGCCAGCAGCCGGGACGCAGGCCAGCCCCAGCATTTT.

The V and J genes are TRBV7-8 and TRBJ2-2; possibly TRBD1 or TRBD2 for D (6 bases each). V lost 8 bases and J 3 bases, leaving 19 bases between the germline ends. The CDR3 spans 16 residues. Germline CDR1 SGHVS, CDR2 FQNEAQ. CDR3 protein: CASRLVGGFDTGELFF. DNA for the CDR3: TGTGCCAGCCGTCTCGTGGGGGGCTTCGACACCGGGGAGCTGTTTTTT.

The table lists this clone with a few counts. The chain couples TRBV30 to TRBJ1-2; D gene unclear. Trimming left V 0 bases short and J 5 bases short, with 7 bases between. CDR3 size: 12 residues. Germline CDR1 reads GTSNPN; CDR2 reads SVGIG (reference sequence). The CDR3 is CAWSVQGYGYTF. The CDR3 DNA reads TGTGCCTGGAGTGTACAAGGGTATGGCTACACCTTC.

This chain uses TRBV7-2 with TRBJ2-3; 8 bases fit TRBD2. From germline, CDR1 is SGHTA and CDR2 FQGNSA. The junction had 16 bases not matched to a gene; V was cut back by 3 bases and J by 5 bases. The CDR3 length is 18 residues. The CDR3 nucleotides read TGTGCCAGCAGCTTTATTTGGGCGGGGGGCCTCGGAGGAGATACGCAGTATTTT. Translated: CASSFIWAGGLGGDTQYF.

The chain employs TRBV6-5 and TRBJ2-2; the D is unclear. The CDR3 has 12 amino acids. V shed 3 bases and J shed 4 bases, with 3 bases lying between them. Germline CDR1 MNHEY, CDR2 SVGAGI. CDR3 region: CASSYGTGELFF. The CDR3 DNA is TGTGCCAGCAGTTATGGCACCGGGGAGCTGTTTTTT.

V is TRBV7-3 and J is TRBJ1-1, with D possibly TRBD1 on 6 matching bases. The V gene lost 4 bases and the J gene lost 2 bases, with 11 bases spanning the gap. The CDR3 sequence is 14 residues long. Germline V gene lookup returns CDR1 SGHTA and CDR2 FQGTGA. The CDR3 DNA reads as TGTGCCAGCAGCTCTGAGGGGGGTAACACTGAAGCTTTCTTT. The encoded protein is CASSSEGGNTEAFF.

V gene TRBV4-2 combines with J gene TRBJ2-3; 9 nucleotides align to TRBD1. V dropped 4 bases and J dropped 0; count of bases not matched to a gene: 5. The V gene's germline CDR1 is LGHNA and CDR2 YNFKEQ. CDR3 length equals 16 residues. CDR3 nucleotide sequence: TGTGCCAGCAGCCCCGGGACAGGGATTAGCACAGATACGCAGTATTTT. Amino acid sequence: CASSPGTGISTDTQYF.

The chain uses TRBV5-5 and TRBJ2-1; perhaps TRBD2 as D (6 bases). V shed 2 bases and J shed 2 bases, with 11 bases lying between them. There are 15 residues in the CDR3. The germline gives CDR1 SGHKS, CDR2 YYEKEE (reference sequence). The CDR3: CASSLVGGTYNEQFF. In DNA, the CDR3 is TGTGCCAGCAGCTTAGTGGGGGGAACCTACAATGAGCAGTTCTTC.

The rearrangement joins TRBV19 to TRBJ1-2; 10 bases fit TRBD1. Germline assignment: CDR1 LNHDA and CDR2 SQIVND (reference sequence). The junction had 14 bases not matched to a gene; V was cut back by 5 bases and J by 8 bases. The CDR3 consists of 16 residues. CDR3 coding DNA: TGTGCCAGTAGTGCGCGTGGGGTGACAGGGGGCGACGGCTACACCTTC. Translation gives CASSARGVTGGDGYTF.

The chain carries TRBV5-1 and TRBJ2-5; the match to TRBD1 covers 8 bases. This CDR3 has 15 residues. With V trimmed by 0 bases and J by 5 bases, 6 bases remained unmatched. Germline V lookup: CDR1 SGHRS, CDR2 YFSETQ. The CDR3 DNA sequence: TGCGCCAGCAGCTTGGGGACAGGGTCGGAGGAGACCCAGTACTTC. The encoded protein is CASSLGTGSEETQYF.

This chain's CDR3 is CASSTAQGAKGFGNQPQHF. The CDR3 region has the DNA TGTGCCAGTAGTACTGCACAGGGGGCAAAAGGGTTTGGCAATCAGCCCCAGCATTTT. The J gene is TRBJ1-5, the V gene TRBV19, with 9 bases fitting TRBD1. The J segment lost 2 bases and the V segment lost 4 bases, leaving 15 bases of the junction unmatched. The CDR3 spans 19 residues. Germline V gene data show CDR1 as LNHDA and CDR2 as SQIVND (reference sequence).

The chain couples TRBV5-1 to TRBJ2-5, with D perhaps TRBD1 (6 bases). CDR3 length equals 13 residues. Between the trimmed V and J ends, which lost 6 bases and 2 bases, there was a span of 11 bases. The germline gives CDR1 SGHRS, CDR2 YFSETQ. The CDR3 sequence: CASTGQSQETQYF. The CDR3 region has the DNA TGCGCCAGCACGGGACAATCACAAGAGACCCAGTACTTC.